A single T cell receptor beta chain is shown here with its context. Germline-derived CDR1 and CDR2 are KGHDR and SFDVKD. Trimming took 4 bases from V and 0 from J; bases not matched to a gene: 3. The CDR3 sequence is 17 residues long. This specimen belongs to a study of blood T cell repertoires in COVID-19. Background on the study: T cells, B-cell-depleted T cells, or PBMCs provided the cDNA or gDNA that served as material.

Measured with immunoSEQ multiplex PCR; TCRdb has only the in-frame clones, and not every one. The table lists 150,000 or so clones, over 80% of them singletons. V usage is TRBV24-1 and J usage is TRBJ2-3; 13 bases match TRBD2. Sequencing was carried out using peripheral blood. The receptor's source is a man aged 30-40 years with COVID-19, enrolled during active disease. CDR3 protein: CATSDGTSGASTDTQYF. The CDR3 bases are TGTGCCACCAGTGACGGGACTAGCGGGGCTAGCACAGATACGCAGTATTTT.